The 3 T cell receptor beta chains below all came from one sample that was sequenced in a study of regulatory T cells in long-lasting Graves disease. CDR3 regions were amplified by Arm-PCR using iRepertoire HTBI primers to build TCR beta libraries. TCRdb analysed the multiplex PCR reads with MiXCR anew, one entry per CDR3 protein. The sample shows approximately 310,000 distinct CDR3 sequences, 15% to 20% of them seen only once. Time point indicated: newly diagnosed GD, antithyroid drugs for less than 3 months. RNA from PBMCs was the source of the TCR library. The sample consisted of peripheral blood mononuclear cells (PBMCs), taken at new diagnosis, from a patient treated with antithyroid drugs. The receptors shown here come from a female donor with Graves disease.

At least ten counts were recorded for this clonotype. The J gene is TRBJ2-5, the V gene TRBV5-1; D is perhaps TRBD1 or TRBD2 (5 bases each). With 4 bases removed from V and 2 bases from J, the gap between germline ends came to 15 bases. Germline assignment: CDR1 SGHRS and CDR2 YFSETQ. The length of the CDR3 is 15 residues. The CDR3 DNA follows: TGCGCCAGCAGCAGGGAGACAGAGATACAAGAGACCCAGTACTTC. Translating it yields CASSRETEIQETQYF.

The sample holds many counts of this clonotype. This sequence joins TRBV6-1 and TRBJ1-1; D remains unclear. The V end was cut by 9 bases, the J end by 4 bases, with 12 bases between. CDR1 and CDR2 (germline): MNHNS, SASEGT. The CDR3 is made up of 12 amino acids. CDR3 coding DNA: TGTGCCAGTGGGGATGGGAGCACTGAAGCTTTCTTT. This codes for CASGDGSTEAFF.

This clonotype showed up many times. One junction end does not reproduce the germline sequence, and a read error may be involved. The gene calls are TRBV7-7 and TRBJ2-2; 14 nucleotides match TRBD2. The CDR3 is 19 amino acids. Per the germline V gene, CDR1 is SSHAT and CDR2 is FNYEAQ (reference sequence). CDR3: CASSSVTSGRASVTGELFF. In DNA, the CDR3 is TGTGCTAGCAGCTCCGTGACTAGCGGGAGGGCCTCAGTCACCGGGGAGCTGTTTTTT.